The entry below describes one T cell receptor (beta chain). The antigen remains unidentified. The CDR3 has 18 amino acids. V trimming: 2 bases; J trimming: 0 bases; junction bases outside the gene matches: 9. Germline V lookup: CDR1 LGHNA, CDR2 YNFKEQ. The data derive from a study of T cell responses to AZD1222 COVID-19 vaccine. Assay: immunoSEQ multiplex PCR; the TCRdb copy retains only in-frame clones and omits some. The sample records more than 140,000 clones, under 95% being singletons. Overall study findings and caveats: Nearly half of the spike-specific TCRs reportedly recognize variant regions that carry no mutations. Clonal diversity may have been underestimated in mostly white British donors.

This chain uses TRBV4-2 with TRBJ2-1; 8 nucleotides align to TRBD2. The sample in question was peripheral blood, obtained on day 0 of AZD1222 vaccination. The sequence derives from an adult in good health. The CDR3 sequence: CASSQHFQGTSSYNEQFF. The CDR3 DNA reads TGTGCCAGCAGCCAACATTTCCAGGGGACTAGCTCCTACAATGAGCAGTTCTTC.